These 19 T cell receptor beta chains came from one sample sequenced in a study of technical replicates of blood from a handful of donors. Sequencing was performed with immunoSEQ multiplex PCR; in TCRdb, only in-frame clones are kept and a portion is missing. The sample contains about 88,000 clones, 90% to 95% of which appear only once. Sequencing input: T cells isolated from PBMCs. The receptors stem from a human donor in good health.

This clone has a single count. This chain joins TRBV5-6 and TRBJ2-1; tentative D call: TRBD2 (6 bases). CDR1 SGHDT and CDR2 YYEEEE come from the germline V gene. Trimming left V 4 bases short and J 8 bases short, with 7 bases between. The CDR3 extends over 11 amino acids. The CDR3 region has the DNA TGTGCCAGCAGCAGGAGGGATGAGCAGTTCTTC. It yields the protein CASSRRDEQFF.

The chain has TRBV2 and TRBJ2-2; TRBD1 matches 7 bases. CDR1 is SNHLY, CDR2 FYNNEI, per germline. The CDR3 spans 13 residues. J gave up 7 bases and V 8 bases, and 7 bases lay outside the gene matches. The CDR3 bases are TGTGCCAGCCAAAGGGGGCAGAGCGGGGAGCTGTTTTTT. Its protein product is CASQRGQSGELFF. The whole variable domain, filled in from reference TRBV2 and TRBJ2-2, reads EPEVTQTPSHQVTQMGQEVILRCVPISNHLYFYWYRQILGQKVEFLVSFYNNEISEKSEIFDDQFSVERPDGSNFTLKIRSTKLEDSAMYFCASQRGQSGELFFGEGSRLTVL.

Only one count was recorded for this clone. This chain uses TRBV28 with TRBJ2-1, with D unclear. Germline V lookup: CDR1 MDHEN, CDR2 SYDVKM. This CDR3 comprises 12 residues. V lost 3 bases to trimming and J lost 10 bases, with 10 bases between them. CDR3 nucleotides: TGTGCCAGCAGTTTTCACCTACTGGAGCAGTTCTTC. It codes for CASSFHLLEQFF.

The V gene is TRBV6-5, the J gene TRBJ1-1, with no clear D. The germline CDR1 and CDR2 sequences are MNHEY and SVGAGI. The CDR3 covers 14 residues. Trimming pared 7 bases from V and 0 bases from J, leaving 12 bases between. The CDR3 sequence: CASTGRGMNTEAFF. CDR3 DNA sequence: TGTGCCAGCACTGGACGGGGAATGAACACTGAAGCTTTCTTT.

The count of this clone is one. V is TRBV23-1 and J is TRBJ1-5; 11 nucleotides line up with TRBD1. TRBV23-1 is an ORF for which the function is uncertain. The CDR3 sequence is 14 residues long. J was trimmed by 7 bases and V by 6 bases; bases with no gene match: 5. This CDR3 reads CASRRDRGDQPQHF. The CDR3 DNA follows: TGCGCCAGCAGGCGGGACAGGGGGGACCAGCCCCAGCATTTT.

The chain carries TRBV12-5 and TRBJ2-1; weak D call: TRBD1 (6 bases). V shed 1 base and J shed 2 bases, with 15 bases lying between them. Looked up from germline, CDR1 is LGHNT and CDR2 is FRNRAP. The CDR3 runs 17 residues. The CDR3 loop reads CASGLEENRAPYNEQFF. The CDR3, as DNA: TGTGCTAGTGGTTTGGAAGAGAACAGGGCCCCCTACAATGAGCAGTTCTTC.

The rearrangement joins TRBV4-2 to TRBJ1-5, with a possible D match to TRBD1 (5 bases). This CDR3 comprises 16 residues. Germline V gives CDR1 LGHNA, CDR2 YNFKEQ. Trimming took off 0 bases at V and 4 bases at J, with 13 bases between the two ends. The chain's CDR3 is CASSQEGGRINQPQHF. The CDR3 coding sequence is TGTGCCAGCAGCCAAGAGGGGGGACGAATAAATCAGCCCCAGCATTTT.

The V gene is TRBV20-1, the J gene TRBJ1-2; tentatively, D is TRBD1 (6 bases). V was clipped by 6 bases and J by 8 bases, with 13 bases between them. Per the germline V gene, CDR1 is DFQATT and CDR2 is SNEGSKA (reference sequence). The CDR3 runs to 11 residues. CDR3 sequence: CSARDIYGYTF. CDR3 DNA sequence: TGCAGTGCCCGGGACATTTACGGCTACACCTTC.

The chain employs TRBV7-8 and TRBJ1-2; D may be TRBD1 (5 bases). V was trimmed by 5 bases and J by 6 bases, leaving 19 bases between them. Germline loops: CDR1 SGHVS, CDR2 FQNEAQ. The CDR3 extends over 15 amino acids. The CDR3: CASSVLVGGGDGYTF. In DNA form, the CDR3 reads TGTGCCAGCAGCGTACTGGTTGGGGGAGGAGATGGCTACACCTTC.

The chain joins TRBV5-1 to TRBJ2-1; TRBD2 matches at 7 bases. The ends lost 0 bases at V and 5 bases at J; junction bases unmatched: 8. CDR1 is SGHRS, CDR2 YFSETQ, per germline. CDR3 size: 16 residues. This CDR3 reads CASSLGPAGTNNEQFF. The CDR3 DNA is TGCGCCAGCAGCTTGGGCCCAGCGGGAACAAACAATGAGCAGTTCTTC.

The rearrangement joins TRBV15 to TRBJ2-7; TRBD2 aligns across 9 bases. The germline gives CDR1 LNHNV, CDR2 YYDKDF (reference sequence). The J segment lost 6 bases and the V segment lost 6 bases, leaving 9 bases of the junction unmatched. The CDR3 runs to 14 residues. The DNA for the CDR3 is TGTGCCACCAGAGATAGCGGGAGCGGTACCGAGCAGTACTTC. Residues: CATRDSGSGTEQYF.

The chain joins TRBV4-1 to TRBJ1-2; 7 bases are shared with TRBD1. The CDR3 runs 16 residues. CDR1 and CDR2 (germline): MGHRA, YSYEKL. V gave up 1 base and J gave up 2 bases; unmatched junction bases: 7. CDR3 coding DNA: TGCGCCAGCAGCCAAGGTACAGGGGCCAGCAACTATGGCTACACCTTC. It is translated as CASSQGTGASNYGYTF.

The chain recombines TRBV6-5 with TRBJ2-1; D might be TRBD1 (5 bases). Germline V gives CDR1 MNHEY, CDR2 SVGAGI. This CDR3 comprises 15 residues. Trimming took off 3 bases at V and 5 bases at J, with 14 bases between the two ends. This chain's CDR3 is CASSYVGDRNNEQFF. DNA for the CDR3: TGTGCCAGCAGTTATGTTGGAGACAGAAACAATGAGCAGTTCTTC.

V is TRBV6-5 and J is TRBJ2-5, with D maybe TRBD2 (5 bases). Trimming cost V 7 bases and J 2 bases, with 11 bases left between them. Germline V lookup: CDR1 MNHEY, CDR2 SVGAGI. The CDR3 extends over 13 amino acids. CDR3 protein: CASTGLHQETQYF. The CDR3 bases are TGTGCCAGCACCGGACTTCATCAAGAGACCCAGTACTTC.

The V and J genes are TRBV28 and TRBJ1-5; 9 bases line up with TRBD1. Germline CDR1 is MDHEN and CDR2 is SYDVKM. V shed 10 bases and J 0 bases; nucleotides not matched to a gene: 7. The CDR3 runs to 15 residues. For the CDR3, the DNA is TGTGCCATCACAGGGGGCGAGGGTAGCAATCAGCCCCAGCATTTT. It yields the protein CAITGGEGSNQPQHF.

The chain recombines TRBV28 with TRBJ1-1, with D possibly matching TRBD1 (6 bases). CDR3 size: 15 residues. The V gene's germline CDR1 is MDHEN and CDR2 SYDVKM. Trimming shortened V by 11 bases and J by 6 bases, and 25 bases separated the two germline ends. CDR3 sequence reads: CAGGGGFGLTAEAFF. CDR3 DNA sequence: TGTGCCGGGGGAGGGGGGTTTGGGTTGACAGCTGAAGCTTTCTTT.

The chain uses TRBV7-9 and TRBJ2-2; D unresolved. The CDR3 totals 13 residues. Trimming removed 4 bases at V and 15 bases at J, with 18 bases between. Germline assignment: CDR1 SEHNR and CDR2 FQNEAQ (reference sequence). The DNA for the CDR3 is TGTGCCAGCAGCTCCCCATCGAGAGACGAGGTGTTTTTT. Protein sequence: CASSSPSRDEVFF.

The J gene is TRBJ2-1, the V gene TRBV6-5; 7 positions match TRBD2. V was pared by 2 bases and J by 9 bases, with 4 bases of the junction left unmatched. The CDR3 is 13 amino acids. The germline V gene encodes CDR1 MNHEY and CDR2 SVGAGI. DNA for the CDR3: TGTGCCAGCAGTTACGGGCGGGAGTCTGAGCAGTTCTTC. Translated: CASSYGRESEQFF.

The genes are TRBV29-1 and TRBJ2-7; TRBD1 matches 9 bases. CDR1 is SQVTM, CDR2 ANQGSEA, per germline. J was trimmed by 5 bases and V by 2 bases; bases with no gene match: 7. The CDR3 sequence is 14 residues long. CDR3 in DNA: TGCAGCGTTGAATCAGGGACAGGGTGGGACGAGCAGTACTTC. It yields the protein CSVESGTGWDEQYF.